The following is a T cell receptor (beta chain) sequence with its context. Its antigen remains unidentified. Other nucleotide sequences in the sample specify the same CDR3. The sample originates from a study of OX40 agonist ivuxolimab in advanced cancers. General study results and limits: Those patients achieving a partial response at 0.1-3.0 mg/kg showed among the lowest clonal expansion. Both blood CD4+ and CD8+ T cells showed clonal growth by week 6 at 0.1 to 3.0 mg/kg.

Clones were read by immunoSEQ multiplex PCR, and TCRdb kept only the in-frame ones, dropping some. The sample carries more than 80,000 clones, around nine tenths recorded once. A history of autoimmune disease or systemic immunosuppression excluded patients. This sequence was found in an adult with an advanced solid tumor such as melanoma, head and neck, liver or kidney cancer. Sample: CD4+ or CD8+ T cells sorted from blood, taken in a trial of the OX40 agonist ivuxolimab.

DNA for the CDR3: TGCAGTGCTAGAGGTAACTACGAGCAGTACTTC. This encodes CSARGNYEQYF. The V call is TRBV20-1, the J call TRBJ2-7, with D uncertain. There are 11 residues in the CDR3. Germline CDR1 and CDR2: DFQATT and SNEGSKA (reference sequence). Trimming removed 1 base from V and 3 bases from J, with 4 bases in between.